This entry lists 22 T cell receptor beta chains sequenced from one sample in a study of immune evolution from preneoplasia to lung adenocarcinoma. Produced via immunoSEQ multiplex PCR; TCRdb's table is partial and in-frame only. The sample shows some 5,000 clones, approximately 82% of them seen only once. The sequencing sample was made of FFPE minimally invasive lung adenocarcinoma tissue. The receptor source for this set is a person aged 60-80 years with lung adenocarcinoma.

This chain connects TRBV30 to TRBJ1-1, with 8 bases matching TRBD1. After removal of 3 bases from V and 4 bases from J, the junction contained 7 bases not matched to a gene. This CDR3 spans 14 amino acids. Germline CDR1 is GTSNPN and CDR2 is SVGIG (reference sequence). In DNA form, the CDR3 reads TGTGCCTGGAGAAACAGGGGGAAGTTCACTGAAGCTTTCTTT. This translates into CAWRNRGKFTEAFF.

The chain carries TRBV5-6 and TRBJ1-2; D not resolved. CDR1 SGHDT and CDR2 YYEEEE come from the germline V gene. CDR3 length: 11 amino acids. The V end was cut by 3 bases, the J end by 5 bases, with 5 bases between. CDR3 loop: CASSSPYGYTF. The DNA for the CDR3 is TGTGCCAGCAGCTCGCCATATGGCTACACCTTC. The full variable domain, in which reference TRBV5-6 and TRBJ1-2 provide the parts outside the CDR3, is DAGVTQSPTHLIKTRGQQVTLRCSPKSGHDTVSWYQQALGQGPQFIFQYYEEEERQRGNFPDRFSGHQFPNYSSELNVNALLLGDSALYLCASSSPYGYTFGSGTRLTVV.

This clone has a single count. V usage is TRBV28 and J usage is TRBJ1-2; D not certain. Germline values: CDR1 MDHEN, CDR2 SYDVKM. There are 13 residues in the CDR3. V dropped 2 bases and J dropped 4 bases, with 8 bases sitting between them. The CDR3 reads CASSLSQVYGYTF. Written as DNA, the CDR3 is TGTGCCAGCAGTTTAAGCCAGGTCTATGGCTACACCTTC.

The chain couples TRBV4-3 to TRBJ1-1, with D uncertain. V gave up 3 bases and J gave up 0 bases, with 14 bases separating them. Germline loops: CDR1 LGHNA, CDR2 YSLEER. CDR3 length: 16 residues. In DNA form, the CDR3 reads TGCGCCAGCAGCCATTCCTGGGTCGCGGTGAACACTGAAGCTTTCTTT. Translating it yields CASSHSWVAVNTEAFF.

The V and J genes are TRBV4-2 and TRBJ1-6; D is possibly TRBD1 (6 bases). Germline loops: CDR1 LGHNA, CDR2 YNFKEQ. The CDR3 spans 17 residues. The V and J ends lost 2 bases and 6 bases respectively, with 17 bases between them. The CDR3 spells CASSQTLQGHLNSPLHF. Here the CDR3 DNA reads TGTGCCAGCAGCCAAACCCTCCAGGGACACCTTAATTCACCCCTCCACTTT.

The rearrangement uses TRBV30 and TRBJ2-5, with D perhaps given as TRBD1 or TRBD2 (5 bases each). CDR1 and CDR2 from the germline V gene are GTSNPN and SVGIG (reference sequence). Trimming took 2 bases from V and 7 from J, leaving 11 bases between them. There are 12 residues in the CDR3. The CDR3 loop reads CAWSWVGGTQYF. The CDR3 region has the DNA TGTGCCTGGAGTTGGGTTGGGGGGACCCAGTACTTC.

This clone has more than one count but fewer than ten. The gene calls are TRBV19 and TRBJ1-5, with 8 nucleotides matching TRBD1. Germline CDR1 LNHDA, CDR2 SQIVND (reference sequence). The J segment lost 3 bases and the V segment lost 10 bases, leaving 8 bases of the junction unmatched. This CDR3 contains 14 residues. The CDR3 spells CATRTGQANQPQHF. The CDR3, as DNA: TGTGCCACCCGGACAGGGCAGGCCAATCAGCCCCAGCATTTT.

The rearrangement joins TRBV1 to TRBJ2-5; the table's TRBD2 call for D was not verified on the DNA. TRBV1 is a pseudogene. The CDR3 loop spans 17 amino acids. The CDR3 nucleotides read TGCACCAGCAGCCACGAAAGGAGGGAGGGAGTGGAAGAGACCCAGTACTTC. This encodes CTSSHERREGVEETQYF.

The gene calls are TRBV29-1 and TRBJ2-5; tentative D call: TRBD1 (5 bases). Trimming left V 1 base short and J 5 bases short, with 17 bases between. Germline V gene lookup returns CDR1 SQVTM and CDR2 ANQGSEA. This CDR3 spans 15 amino acids. CDR3 coding DNA: TGCAGCGTTGAAGTTCTAGGCAGGGTGGCCGAGACCCAGTACTTC. Amino acid sequence: CSVEVLGRVAETQYF.

The chain uses TRBV19 and TRBJ1-5; a weak D match, TRBD1 (5 bases). Deletions cut 4 bases from V and 2 bases from J, with 9 bases between. CDR1 and CDR2 from the germline V gene are LNHDA and SQIVND (reference sequence). The CDR3 consists of 14 residues. The CDR3 DNA reads TGTGCCAGTAGTACAGGGTTCGGCAATCAGCCCCAGCATTTT. Encoded protein: CASSTGFGNQPQHF.

DNA of the CDR3: TGTGCCAGCACCCCTACCGCGGGGACCCAAGAGACCCAGTACTTC. This codes for CASTPTAGTQETQYF. This sequence joins TRBV6-4 and TRBJ2-5; possibly TRBD2 for D (6 bases). V gave up 7 bases and J gave up 1 base, with 16 bases separating them. The germline CDR1 and CDR2 sequences are MRHNA and SNTAGT. CDR3 size: 15 residues.

The chain couples TRBV6-1 to TRBJ2-6, with D tentatively TRBD1 (5 bases). Germline lookup yields CDR1 MNHNS and CDR2 SASEGT. This CDR3 is 13 amino acids long. With 6 bases removed from V and 2 bases from J, the gap between germline ends came to 5 bases. For the CDR3, the DNA is TGTGCCAGCAGCAGGGCTGGGGCCAACGTCCTGACTTTC. Its translation is CASSRAGANVLTF.

CDR3 bases: TGTGCCAGCTCACTAGACTACCCGGGAAGTGCCGGGGAGCTGTTTTTT. This sequence encodes CASSLDYPGSAGELFF. V is TRBV18 and J is TRBJ2-2; D perhaps matches TRBD2 (5 bases). The CDR3 spans 16 residues. The ends were cut back, 4 bases at V and 6 bases at J, with 18 bases in the middle. Germline loops: CDR1 KGHSH, CDR2 LQKENI.

The V gene is TRBV5-8, the J gene TRBJ1-3; D gene uncertain. The CDR3 covers 13 residues. V was trimmed by 0 bases and J by 4 bases, leaving 5 bases between them. Germline CDR1 SGHTS, CDR2 YDEGEE. For the CDR3, the DNA is TGTGCCAGCAGCTTGGTGACAGGAAACACCATATATTTT. It codes for CASSLVTGNTIYF.

This sequence joins TRBV6-6 and TRBJ2-3, with TRBD2 identical over 11 bases. There are 16 residues in the CDR3. The ends lost 6 bases at V and 1 base at J; junction bases unmatched: 6. The V gene's germline CDR1 is MNHNY and CDR2 SVGAGI (reference sequence). CDR3 nucleotides: TGTGCCAGCAGCCAGCCGGGACTAGCGGGCACAGATACGCAGTATTTT. Translating it yields CASSQPGLAGTDTQYF.

J is TRBJ2-7 and V is TRBV4-3; perhaps D is TRBD1 or TRBD2 (6 bases each). The CDR3 spans 14 residues. CDR1 is LGHNA, CDR2 YSLEER, per germline. Trimming removed 0 bases from V and 6 bases from J, with 12 bases in between. For the CDR3, the DNA is TGCGCCAGCAGCCAAGACAGGGGAGGAGTCGAGCAGTACTTC. Protein sequence: CASSQDRGGVEQYF.

The rearrangement uses TRBV7-2 and TRBJ1-2; TRBD1 aligns across 9 bases. Germline V gene sequence: CDR1 SGHTA, CDR2 FQGNSA. The V and J ends lost 4 bases and 3 bases, in that order; junction bases with no gene match: 6. The CDR3 is 15 amino acids. The CDR3 DNA sequence: TGTGCCAGCAGCTCCACAGGGGGCGTTTACTATGGCTACACCTTC. This encodes CASSSTGGVYYGYTF.

The chain has TRBV7-9 and TRBJ2-7; D assignment may be TRBD1 or TRBD2 (6 bases each). The germline V gene encodes CDR1 SEHNR and CDR2 FQNEAQ (reference sequence). The CDR3 contains 14 residues. V was trimmed by 4 bases and J by 6 bases, leaving 16 bases between them. The CDR3 loop reads CASSSKGGFSEQYF. CDR3 coding DNA: TGTGCCAGCAGCTCAAAGGGGGGCTTTTCCGAGCAGTACTTC.

This chain links TRBV19 with TRBJ2-2; 8 bases align to TRBD1. The V gene end was trimmed by 7 bases and the J gene end by 1 base; junction bases not matched to a gene: 8. This CDR3 contains 16 residues. CDR1 is LNHDA and CDR2 is SQIVND in the germline V gene (reference sequence). This CDR3 reads CASIKQGVQNTGELFF. DNA of the CDR3: TGTGCCAGTATAAAACAGGGGGTTCAGAACACCGGGGAGCTGTTTTTT.

The chain combines TRBV2 with TRBJ1-2; D not resolved. The germline gives CDR1 SNHLY, CDR2 FYNNEI. This CDR3 spans 15 amino acids. Trimming removed 6 bases at V and 11 bases at J, with 25 bases between. CDR3 amino acids: CASSPNPDGRFWYTF. CDR3 coding DNA: TGTGCCAGCAGCCCTAACCCGGACGGCCGGTTTTGGTACACCTTC.

This clone came up a few times. The V call is TRBV29-1, the J call TRBJ2-7, with 10 bases lining up with TRBD1. Losses at the gene ends were 6 bases for V and 6 bases for J; bases not matched to a gene: 11. Germline CDR1 is SQVTM and CDR2 is ANQGSEA. The CDR3 is 14 residues long. This CDR3 is CSVSTGGSSGEQYF. The CDR3 nucleotides read TGCAGCGTCTCGACAGGGGGCTCTTCGGGCGAGCAGTACTTC.

J is TRBJ2-7 and V is TRBV30, with 9 bases matching TRBD1. Germline assignment: CDR1 GTSNPN and CDR2 SVGIG (reference sequence). With 3 bases clipped from V and 0 bases from J, the junction kept 12 bases outside the gene matches. The CDR3 is 17 residues long. The DNA for the CDR3 is TGTGCCTGGAGACACACTCCGGGGACAGGGATCTCCTACGAGCAGTACTTC. Its protein product is CAWRHTPGTGISYEQYF.